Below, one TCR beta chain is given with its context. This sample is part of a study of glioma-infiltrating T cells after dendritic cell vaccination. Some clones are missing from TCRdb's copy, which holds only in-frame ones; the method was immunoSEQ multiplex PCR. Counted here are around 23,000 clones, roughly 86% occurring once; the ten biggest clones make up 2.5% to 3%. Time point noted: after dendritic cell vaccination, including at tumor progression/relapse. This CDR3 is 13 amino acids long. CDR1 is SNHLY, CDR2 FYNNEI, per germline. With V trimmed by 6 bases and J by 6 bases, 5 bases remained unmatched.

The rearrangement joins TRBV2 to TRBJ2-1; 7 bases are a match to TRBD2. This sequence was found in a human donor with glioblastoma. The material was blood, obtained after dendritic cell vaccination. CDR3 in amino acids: CASRSSGGNEQFF. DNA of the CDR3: TGTGCCAGCAGAAGCTCGGGAGGCAATGAGCAGTTCTTC. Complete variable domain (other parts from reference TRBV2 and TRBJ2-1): EPEVTQTPSHQVTQMGQEVILRCVPISNHLYFYWYRQILGQKVEFLVSFYNNEISEKSEIFDDQFSVERPDGSNFTLKIRSTKLEDSAMYFCASRSSGGNEQFFGPGTRLTVL.